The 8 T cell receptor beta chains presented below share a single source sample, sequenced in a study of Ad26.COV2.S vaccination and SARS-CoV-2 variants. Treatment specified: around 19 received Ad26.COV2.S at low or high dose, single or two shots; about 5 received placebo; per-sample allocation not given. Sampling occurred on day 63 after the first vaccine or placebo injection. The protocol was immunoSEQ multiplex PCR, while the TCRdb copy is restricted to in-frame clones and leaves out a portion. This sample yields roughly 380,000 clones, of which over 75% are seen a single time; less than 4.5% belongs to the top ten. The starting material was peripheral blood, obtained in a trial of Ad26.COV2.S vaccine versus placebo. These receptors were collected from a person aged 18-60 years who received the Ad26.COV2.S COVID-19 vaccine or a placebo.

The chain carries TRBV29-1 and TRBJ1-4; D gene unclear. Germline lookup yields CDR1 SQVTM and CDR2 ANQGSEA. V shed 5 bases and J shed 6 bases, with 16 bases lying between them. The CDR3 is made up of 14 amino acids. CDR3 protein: CSVSLGFGYEKLFF. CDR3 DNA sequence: TGCAGCGTTTCATTGGGTTTTGGGTATGAAAAACTGTTTTTT.

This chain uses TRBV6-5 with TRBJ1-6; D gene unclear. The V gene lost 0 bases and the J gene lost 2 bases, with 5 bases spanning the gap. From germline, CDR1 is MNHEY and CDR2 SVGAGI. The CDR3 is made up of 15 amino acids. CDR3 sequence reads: CASSYSVAYNSPLHF. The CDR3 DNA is TGTGCCAGCAGTTACTCGGTGGCCTATAATTCACCCCTCCACTTT.

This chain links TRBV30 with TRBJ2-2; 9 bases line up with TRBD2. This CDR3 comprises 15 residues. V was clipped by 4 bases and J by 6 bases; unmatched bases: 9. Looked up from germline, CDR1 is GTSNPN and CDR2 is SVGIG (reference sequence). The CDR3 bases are TGTGCCTGGAACCGCTTGCGCGGGGGGGCCGGGGAGCTGTTTTTT. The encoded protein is CAWNRLRGGAGELFF.

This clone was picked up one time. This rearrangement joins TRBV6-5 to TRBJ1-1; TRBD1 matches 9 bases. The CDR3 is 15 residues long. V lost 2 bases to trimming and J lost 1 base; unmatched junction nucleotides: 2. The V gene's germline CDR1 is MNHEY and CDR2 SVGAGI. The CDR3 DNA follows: TGTGCCAGCAGTTACCCGGGACAGGGGAACACTGAAGCTTTCTTT. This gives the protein CASSYPGQGNTEAFF.

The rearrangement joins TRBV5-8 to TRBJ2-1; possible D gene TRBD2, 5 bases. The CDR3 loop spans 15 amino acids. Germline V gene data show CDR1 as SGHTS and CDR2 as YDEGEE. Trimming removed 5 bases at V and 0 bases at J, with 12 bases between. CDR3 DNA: TGTGCCAGCAGTAAAGCGGCGGGCTCCTACAATGAGCAGTTCTTC. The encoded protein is CASSKAAGSYNEQFF.

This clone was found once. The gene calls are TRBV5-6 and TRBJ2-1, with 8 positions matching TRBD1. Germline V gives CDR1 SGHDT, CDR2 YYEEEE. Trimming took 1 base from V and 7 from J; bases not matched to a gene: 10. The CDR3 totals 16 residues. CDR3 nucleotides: TGTGCCAGCAGCTTGAGTGTCCAGGGGGCTGGGAATGAGCAGTTCTTC. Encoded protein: CASSLSVQGAGNEQFF.

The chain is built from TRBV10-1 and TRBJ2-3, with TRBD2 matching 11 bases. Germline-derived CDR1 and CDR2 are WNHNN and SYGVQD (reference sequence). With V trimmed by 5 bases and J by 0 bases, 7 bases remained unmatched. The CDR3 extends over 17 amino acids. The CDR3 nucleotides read TGCGCCAGCAGTCGAGGGTCTAGCGGGGGGAGCACAGATACGCAGTATTTT. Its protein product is CASSRGSSGGSTDTQYF.

The CDR3 nucleotides are TGTGCCAGCAGCTTAACCCGGAGGTCCGATACGCAGTATTTT. It specifies CASSLTRRSDTQYF. The chain carries TRBV7-2 and TRBJ2-3; a possible D gene is TRBD2 (5 bases). CDR3 length: 14 amino acids. Germline assignment: CDR1 SGHTA and CDR2 FQGNSA. V was cut by 2 bases and J by 6 bases, with 12 bases left in between.